Listed below are T cell receptor beta chains from one sample, sequenced in a study of T cell repertoires in cytomegalovirus infection. Their antigen targets remain unknown. In TCRdb, the reads were re-called with MiXCR into one record per CDR3 protein. This table has 450,000 to 650,000 distinct CDR3 sequences, approximately 40% appearing once. Sequences were derived from cultured PBMCs, sampled from culture after CMV antigen stimulation. These receptor sequences come from a human donor in good health (CMV status not recorded). Some clones in this sample may be carry-over from other donors' samples. Both conserved end residues are part of each CDR3. A D gene is named only where the DNA matches it firmly. For some rows the clone size is stated as once, few or many, or as a class when expanded; others skip it.

v_call	cdr3_length	clone_size	d_call	j_call	cdr3_nt	cdr3_aa
TRBV7-8	13	NA	NA	TRBJ2-2	TGTGCCAGCAGCGCCTGGGCGGTCGGGGAGCTGTTTTTT	CASSAWAVGELFF
TRBV5-5	15	NA	NA	TRBJ1-2	TGTGCCAGCAGCTTGGCCCCGGGTGCACCTTATGGCTACACCTTC	CASSLAPGAPYGYTF
TRBV7-2	14	few	NA	TRBJ2-5	TGTGCCAGCAGCCGGGCGGGGGCGCAGGAGACCCAGTACTTC	CASSRAGAQETQYF
TRBV6-5	15	NA	TRBD1	TRBJ2-3	TGTGCCAGCAGTTCCCTAGACAGGGTGACGGATACGCAGTATTTT	CASSSLDRVTDTQYF
TRBV7-2	15	few	NA	TRBJ1-1	TGTGCCAGCAGCTTAAAGGCAGGGTCGAACACTGAAGCTTTCTTT	CASSLKAGSNTEAFF
TRBV12-3/TRBV12-4	15	NA	TRBD1	TRBJ2-1	TGTGCCAGCAGGTGGGCGGGACAGGGGGCTCATGAGCAGTTCTTC	CASRWAGQGAHEQFF
TRBV5-1	16	NA	TRBD1	TRBJ2-1	TGCGCCAGCAGCACCCTCACAGGGGGAGGCTACAATGAGCAGTTCTTC	CASSTLTGGGYNEQFF
TRBV29-1	13	NA	NA	TRBJ2-7	TGCAGCGTTGAGGGGGACACATACTACGAGCAGTACTTC	CSVEGDTYYEQYF
TRBV14	17	few	TRBD2	TRBJ2-1	TGTGCCAGCAGCCATGCCCTAGCGGGAGCTATTGGGAATGAGCAGTTCTTC	CASSHALAGAIGNEQFF
TRBV12-3/TRBV12-4	18	NA	TRBD2	TRBJ2-1	TGTGCCTCCCGAGGGCCGGGACTAGCGGGGGTCCGATACAATGAGCAGTTCTTC	CASRGPGLAGVRYNEQFF
TRBV14	15	few	TRBD1	TRBJ1-4	TGTGCCAGCAGCCAAGCGGGACAGGGATATGAAAAACTGTTTTTT	CASSQAGQGYEKLFF
TRBV6-2/TRBV6-3	13	many	NA	TRBJ2-7	TGTGCCAGCAGTCTATCCCCTACCTACGAGCAGTACTTC	CASSLSPTYEQYF
TRBV5-6	13	NA	NA	TRBJ2-7	TGTGCCAGCAGCTTTCAAGGGGTCTACGAGCAGTACTTC	CASSFQGVYEQYF
TRBV6-1	14	NA	NA	TRBJ1-2	TGTGCCAGCAGTGAAGAGGCATCGGCCTATGGCTACACCTTC	CASSEEASAYGYTF
TRBV7-2	16	few	TRBD1	TRBJ1-2	TGTGCCAGCAGCTTAGGACTGGACAGGACCTACTATGGCTACACCTTC	CASSLGLDRTYYGYTF
TRBV20-1	16	NA	NA	TRBJ1-6	TGCAGTGCCCTTCGGACGACTGAGTTATATAATTCACCCCTCCACTTT	CSALRTTELYNSPLHF
TRBV28	13	few	NA	TRBJ1-4	TGTGCCACCTGGACAGATTGGGGTGAAAAACTGTTTTTT	CATWTDWGEKLFF
TRBV10-3	14	once	NA	TRBJ1-4	TGTGCCATCAGTGAGTCCAACATGAAGGAAAAACTGTTTTTT	CAISESNMKEKLFF
TRBV20-1	17	NA	TRBD1	TRBJ1-1	TGCAGTGCTAGAGAAAAATTCCGACAGGGATTTGACACTGAAGCTTTCTTT	CSAREKFRQGFDTEAFF
TRBV7-9	17	NA	TRBD1	TRBJ2-1	TGTGCCAGCAGCTTAGTAGGTTGGGACAGGGGTGCGAATGAGCAGTTCTTC	CASSLVGWDRGANEQFF
TRBV11-2	14	few	TRBD1	TRBJ2-7	TGTGCCAGCAGCGTCACAGGGGACAGGGACGAGCAGTACTTC	CASSVTGDRDEQYF
TRBV6-2/TRBV6-3	16	NA	NA	TRBJ2-7	TGTGCCAGCAGTCAACGGTCGGGCCGGCTCCTCTACGAGCAGTACTTC	CASSQRSGRLLYEQYF
TRBV20-1	14	NA	NA	TRBJ2-1	TGCAGTGCTAGGGCGGGACTCAACCCCAATGAGCAGTTCTTC	CSARAGLNPNEQFF